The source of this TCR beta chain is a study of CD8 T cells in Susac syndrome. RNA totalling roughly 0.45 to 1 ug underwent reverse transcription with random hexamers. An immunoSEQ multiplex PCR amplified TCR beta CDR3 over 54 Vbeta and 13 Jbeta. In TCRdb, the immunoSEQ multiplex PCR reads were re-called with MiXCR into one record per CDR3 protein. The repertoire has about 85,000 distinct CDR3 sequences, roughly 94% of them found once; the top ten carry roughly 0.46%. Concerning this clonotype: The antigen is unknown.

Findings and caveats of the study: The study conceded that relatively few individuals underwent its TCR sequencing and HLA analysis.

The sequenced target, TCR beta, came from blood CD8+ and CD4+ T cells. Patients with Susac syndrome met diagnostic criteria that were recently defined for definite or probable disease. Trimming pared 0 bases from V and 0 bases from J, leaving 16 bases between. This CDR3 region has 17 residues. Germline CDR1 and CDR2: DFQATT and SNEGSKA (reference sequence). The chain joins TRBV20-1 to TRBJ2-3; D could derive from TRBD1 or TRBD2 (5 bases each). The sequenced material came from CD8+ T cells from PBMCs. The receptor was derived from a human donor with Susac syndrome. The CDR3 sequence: CSARDWGSGVSTDTQYF. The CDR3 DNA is TGCAGTGCTAGAGATTGGGGCTCCGGGGTTAGCACAGATACGCAGTATTTT.